The 24 T cell receptor beta chains given below trace back to one sample, sequenced in a study of CD8 T cells in Susac syndrome. Random-hexamer reverse transcription was applied to about 0.5 to 1 ug RNA. TCRdb passed the immunoSEQ multiplex PCR reads through MiXCR, listing each CDR3 protein once. The sample carries 150,000 to 250,000 distinct CDR3 sequences, 90% to 95% recorded once. The source material was CD4+ T cells from PBMCs. These receptors were obtained from a human donor with multiple sclerosis.

The chain is built from TRBV25-1 and TRBJ2-1, with TRBD2 matching over 10 bases. This CDR3 has 14 residues. V lost 4 bases and J lost 6; bases outside the gene matches: 3. Germline CDR1 and CDR2: MGHDK and SYGVNS. The CDR3 spells CASSGLAGPNEQFF. The CDR3 region has the DNA TGTGCCAGCAGTGGACTAGCGGGCCCCAATGAGCAGTTCTTC.

This chain connects TRBV20-1 to TRBJ2-5, with TRBD2 identical over 9 bases. This CDR3 comprises 14 residues. CDR1 DFQATT and CDR2 SNEGSKA come from the germline V gene (reference sequence). V was pared by 0 bases and J by 3 bases, with 2 bases of the junction left unmatched. In DNA form, the CDR3 reads TGCAGTGCTAGAGAGCGGGGGGGTAAAGAGACCCAGTACTTC. This gives the protein CSARERGGKETQYF.

V usage is TRBV27 and J usage is TRBJ2-1; 8 bases match TRBD2. The CDR3 is made up of 13 amino acids. V was pared by 6 bases and J by 9 bases, with 7 bases of the junction left unmatched. Germline loops: CDR1 MNHEY, CDR2 SMNVEV (reference sequence). CDR3 nucleotide sequence: TGTGCCAGCAGCCACCGGGGACTAGGTGAGCAGTTCTTC. Translation: CASSHRGLGEQFF.

The CDR3 nucleotides are TGCAGCGTAGACAGTCACGCTAACTATGGCTACACCTTC. Its translation: CSVDSHANYGYTF. The chain uses TRBV29-1 and TRBJ1-2, with D maybe TRBD1 (5 bases). The germline V gene encodes CDR1 SQVTM and CDR2 ANQGSEA. V lost 6 bases and J 0 bases, leaving 11 bases between the germline ends. The length of the CDR3 is 13 residues.

The chain joins TRBV25-1 to TRBJ2-1; D possibly corresponds to TRBD2 (6 bases). Germline CDR1 and CDR2: MGHDK and SYGVNS. Trimming cost V 4 bases and J 6 bases, with 7 bases left between them. There are 12 residues in the CDR3. The CDR3 bases are TGTGCCAGCAGTGGCGGGACCAATGAGCAGTTCTTC. Its translation is CASSGGTNEQFF.

The genes are TRBV29-1 and TRBJ2-5, with D hard to call. Per the germline V gene, CDR1 is SQVTM and CDR2 is ANQGSEA. The CDR3 covers 14 residues. V was pared by 7 bases and J by 5 bases, with 20 bases between. The CDR3 region is CSALQKFKMETQYF. DNA of the CDR3: TGCAGCGCCCTGCAGAAGTTCAAGATGGAGACCCAGTACTTC.

The genes are TRBV12-3 or TRBV12-4 and TRBJ1-5; D not certain. Trimming left V 7 bases short and J 9 bases short, with 10 bases between. The CDR3 consists of 11 residues. The CDR3 coding sequence is TGTGCCAGCACTACGTGGGGGCCCCAGCATTTT. This translates into CASTTWGPQHF.

This chain connects TRBV30 to TRBJ1-4; no definite D call. This CDR3 is 12 amino acids long. With 2 bases removed from V and 8 bases from J, the gap between germline ends came to 9 bases. The germline gives CDR1 GTSNPN, CDR2 SVGIG (reference sequence). This CDR3 is CAWSTMGEKLFF. As DNA, the CDR3 is TGTGCCTGGAGTACCATGGGAGAAAAACTGTTTTTT.

This chain uses TRBV6-7 with TRBJ2-7; D perhaps matches TRBD2 (5 bases). TRBV6-7 carries the ORF label, with uncertain function. Trimming took 2 bases from V and 3 from J, leaving 11 bases between them. The CDR3 extends over 14 amino acids. The chain's CDR3 is CASSYPRGIYEQYF. The CDR3 bases are TGTGCCAGCAGTTACCCCAGAGGGATCTACGAGCAGTACTTC.

CDR3: CSAGLASPGEQYF. In DNA form, the CDR3 reads TGCAGCGCGGGACTAGCATCCCCCGGCGAGCAGTACTTC. V gene TRBV29-1 combines with J gene TRBJ2-7, with 9 nucleotides matching TRBD2. The germline gives CDR1 SQVTM, CDR2 ANQGSEA. After removal of 7 bases from V and 6 bases from J, the junction contained 10 bases not matched to a gene. There are 13 residues in the CDR3.

This clonotype was recorded once. The rearrangement links TRBV24-1 to TRBJ2-5; D may match TRBD1 or TRBD2 (5 bases each). Germline lookup yields CDR1 KGHDR and CDR2 SFDVKD. Deletions cut 3 bases from V and 5 bases from J, with 15 bases between. The CDR3 has 15 amino acids. Written as DNA, the CDR3 is TGTGCCACCAGTGATCCCGGGACGGATGGGGAGACCCAGTACTTC. Its protein is CATSDPGTDGETQYF.

This chain joins TRBV19 and TRBJ1-2; no clear D. The CDR3 runs 13 residues. V was trimmed by 2 bases and J by 2 bases, leaving 6 bases between them. The V gene's germline CDR1 is LNHDA and CDR2 SQIVND (reference sequence). CDR3: CASSITENYGYTF. The DNA of the CDR3 is TGTGCCAGTAGTATAACAGAAAACTATGGCTACACCTTC. The full variable domain, in which reference TRBV19 and TRBJ1-2 provide the parts outside the CDR3, is DGGITQSPKYLFRKEGQNVTLSCEQNLNHDAMYWYRQDPGQGLRLIYYSQIVNDFQKGDIAEGYSVSREKKESFPLTVTSAQKNPTAFYLCASSITENYGYTFGSGTRLTVV.

The chain has TRBV27 and TRBJ2-7; D might be TRBD1 or TRBD2, each matching 5 bases. V shed 3 bases and J shed 3 bases, with 15 bases lying between them. Germline V gives CDR1 MNHEY, CDR2 SMNVEV (reference sequence). The CDR3 loop spans 15 amino acids. The CDR3 here is CASSFLHRTFYEQYF. The DNA of the CDR3 is TGTGCCAGCAGTTTTCTCCACAGGACTTTCTACGAGCAGTACTTC.

V is TRBV3-1 and J is TRBJ1-6, with unresolved D. Germline CDR1 reads LGHDT; CDR2 reads YNNKEL (reference sequence). V was cut by 0 bases and J by 7 bases, with 1 base left in between. The CDR3 totals 12 residues. CDR3 nucleotides: TGTGCCAGCAGCCAAGAGAATTCACCCCTCCACTTT. Protein sequence: CASSQENSPLHF.

The chain is built from TRBV12-3 or TRBV12-4 and TRBJ2-7; 8 bases map to TRBD1. The J segment lost 2 bases and the V segment lost 5 bases, leaving 11 bases of the junction unmatched. The CDR3 is made up of 16 amino acids. CDR3: CASSVFGTGNPYEQYF. The DNA for the CDR3 is TGTGCCAGCAGTGTCTTCGGGACAGGTAATCCCTACGAGCAGTACTTC.

The genes are TRBV30 and TRBJ2-3; D is possibly TRBD1 or TRBD2 (5 bases each). The CDR3 is 12 amino acids. Trimming left V 1 base short and J 6 bases short, with 8 bases between. Germline V CDR1 and CDR2: GTSNPN, SVGIG (reference sequence). The CDR3 DNA follows: TGTGCCTGGAGTGAAGGGACCGATACGCAGTATTTT. As protein: CAWSEGTDTQYF.

The V call is TRBV14, the J call TRBJ1-2; possibly TRBD1 for D (6 bases). V gave up 0 bases and J gave up 7 bases, with 15 bases separating them. From germline, CDR1 is SGHDN and CDR2 FVKESK. This CDR3 comprises 15 residues. CDR3 region: CASSQDSLAGAGYTF. The CDR3 DNA follows: TGTGCCAGCAGCCAAGATTCTTTGGCAGGGGCTGGCTACACCTTC. Filled out from reference TRBV14 and TRBJ1-2, the complete variable domain reads EAGVTQFPSHSVIEKGQTVTLRCDPISGHDNLYWYRRVMGKEIKFLLHFVKESKQDESGMPNNRFLAERTGGTYSTLKVQPAELEDSGVYFCASSQDSLAGAGYTFGSGTRLTVV.

This rearrangement joins TRBV20-1 to TRBJ1-1; 7 bases are a match to TRBD1. Trimming took 4 bases from V and 2 from J; bases not matched to a gene: 7. The CDR3 totals 14 residues. Germline V gene data show CDR1 as DFQATT and CDR2 as SNEGSKA (reference sequence). The CDR3 protein is CSAKQGTDNTEAFF. CDR3 bases: TGCAGTGCTAAACAGGGGACAGACAACACTGAAGCTTTCTTT.

This clonotype appeared a single time. The V gene is TRBV6-2 or TRBV6-3, the J gene TRBJ1-5; D is unclear. This CDR3 spans 12 amino acids. The V end lost 5 bases, the J end lost 9 bases, and 11 bases lay between the germline ends. Looked up from germline, CDR1 is MNHEY and CDR2 is SVGEGT. CDR3 amino acids: CASSPLLGPQHF. The CDR3 DNA follows: TGTGCCAGCAGTCCGCTTCTGGGGCCCCAGCATTTT.

The CDR3 protein is CASSSLGLAGYGYTF. DNA of the CDR3: TGTGCCAGCAGCTCTCTAGGCCTCGCGGGCTATGGCTACACCTTC. The rearrangement uses TRBV11-2 and TRBJ1-2, with D unclear. Trimming stripped 4 bases from V and 4 bases from J, with 16 bases between. Per germline, CDR1 SGHAT and CDR2 FQNNGV. There are 15 residues in the CDR3.

This chain joins TRBV29-1 and TRBJ2-3; 9 bases agree with TRBD2. CDR1 is SQVTM, CDR2 ANQGSEA, per germline. The CDR3 has 14 amino acids. With V trimmed by 7 bases and J by 4 bases, 9 bases remained unmatched. CDR3 nucleotide sequence: TGCAGCGCTAAACCCGGGACTAGCCCAGATACGCAGTATTTT. Residues: CSAKPGTSPDTQYF.

This sequence joins TRBV7-2 and TRBJ2-2; the D gene is possibly TRBD1 (6 bases). This CDR3 spans 16 amino acids. The germline gives CDR1 SGHTA, CDR2 FQGNSA. V was clipped by 5 bases and J by 10 bases, with 23 bases between them. The CDR3 reads CASSRATTGLEEELFF. CDR3 bases: TGTGCCAGCAGCCGGGCTACCACAGGGCTAGAGGAGGAGCTGTTTTTT.

This rearrangement joins TRBV5-4 to TRBJ2-7, with 7 bases aligning to TRBD1. Germline CDR1 SGHNT, CDR2 YYREEE (reference sequence). The CDR3 has 15 residues. Trimming removed 6 bases from V and 1 base from J; junction bases left unmatched: 10. The CDR3 sequence: CASNPDRSISYEQYF. The DNA for the CDR3 is TGTGCCAGCAACCCGGACAGGAGTATTTCCTACGAGCAGTACTTC.

The chain links TRBV12-3 or TRBV12-4 to TRBJ2-5; TRBD1 matches at 8 bases. V was pared by 6 bases and J by 5 bases, with 14 bases of the junction left unmatched. The CDR3 has 16 residues. The CDR3 loop is CASSSARGRGLETQYF. The DNA of the CDR3 is TGTGCCAGCAGCTCTGCCCGGGGCAGGGGGCTCGAGACCCAGTACTTC.